This T cell receptor beta chain derives from a study of blood T cell repertoires in COVID-19. Original processing methods: Amplification of reference gene primers was used by the study to estimate nucleated cell counts. Clones were sequenced by immunoSEQ multiplex PCR, and TCRdb holds only the in-frame ones, with some missing. The V and J calls and clone size are taken from that table; D and trimming were inferred from the DNA. This repertoire shows roughly 190,000 clones, 80% to 90% found once; its top ten account for less than 3.5%. Deletions cut 0 bases from V and 8 bases from J, with 13 bases between. The CDR3 covers 14 residues. Per the germline V gene, CDR1 is SGHNT and CDR2 is YYREEE (reference sequence).

The rearrangement links TRBV5-4 to TRBJ2-3; D is perhaps TRBD1 (6 bases). Material: peripheral blood. The sequence was collected from a man over 45 with active or convalescent COVID-19. CDR3 in amino acids: CASSLVPLGGTQYF. The DNA of the CDR3 is TGTGCCAGCAGCTTGGTGCCATTAGGGGGTACGCAGTATTTT.